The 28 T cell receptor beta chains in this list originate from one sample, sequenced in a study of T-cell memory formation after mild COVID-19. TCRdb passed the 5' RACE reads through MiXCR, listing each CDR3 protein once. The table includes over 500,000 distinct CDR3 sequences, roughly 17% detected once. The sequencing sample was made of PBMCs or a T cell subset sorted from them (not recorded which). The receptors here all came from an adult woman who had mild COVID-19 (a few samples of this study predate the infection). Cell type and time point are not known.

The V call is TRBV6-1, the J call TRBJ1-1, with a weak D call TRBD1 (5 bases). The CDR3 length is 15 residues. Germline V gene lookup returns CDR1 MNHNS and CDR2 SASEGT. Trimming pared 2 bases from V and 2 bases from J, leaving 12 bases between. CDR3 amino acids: CASSERGDLNTEAFF. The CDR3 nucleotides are TGTGCCAGCAGTGAACGTGGGGACCTCAACACTGAAGCTTTCTTT.

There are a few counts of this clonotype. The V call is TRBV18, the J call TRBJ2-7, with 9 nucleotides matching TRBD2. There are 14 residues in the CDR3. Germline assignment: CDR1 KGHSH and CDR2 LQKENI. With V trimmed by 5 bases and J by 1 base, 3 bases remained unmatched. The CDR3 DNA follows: TGTGCCAGCTCAGCGACTAGCGGATCCTACGAGCAGTACTTC. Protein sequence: CASSATSGSYEQYF.

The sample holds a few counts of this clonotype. The CDR3 spells CASSYLDHEKLFF. In nucleotides, the CDR3 is TGTGCCAGCAGTTACTTGGATCACGAAAAACTGTTTTTT. The chain has TRBV6-5 and TRBJ1-4; D is unresolved. Deletions cut 1 base from V and 8 bases from J, with 8 bases between. This CDR3 is 13 amino acids long. Germline loops: CDR1 MNHEY, CDR2 SVGAGI.

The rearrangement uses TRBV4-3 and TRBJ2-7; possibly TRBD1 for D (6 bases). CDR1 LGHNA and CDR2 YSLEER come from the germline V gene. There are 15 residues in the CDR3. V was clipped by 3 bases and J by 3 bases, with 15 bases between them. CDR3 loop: CASSQLNRDDYEQYF. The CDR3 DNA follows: TGCGCCAGCAGCCAGTTGAACAGGGATGACTACGAGCAGTACTTC.

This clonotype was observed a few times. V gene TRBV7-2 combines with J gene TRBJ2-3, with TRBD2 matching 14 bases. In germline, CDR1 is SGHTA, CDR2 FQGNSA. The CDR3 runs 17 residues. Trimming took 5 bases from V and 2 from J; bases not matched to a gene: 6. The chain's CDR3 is CASSRTGLAGATDTQYF. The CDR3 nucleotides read TGTGCCAGCAGCCGCACGGGACTAGCGGGGGCCACAGATACGCAGTATTTT.

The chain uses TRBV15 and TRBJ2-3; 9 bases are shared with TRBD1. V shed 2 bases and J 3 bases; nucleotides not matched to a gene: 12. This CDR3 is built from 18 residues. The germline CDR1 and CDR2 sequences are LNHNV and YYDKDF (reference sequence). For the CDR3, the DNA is TGTGCCACCAGCAGATCTTTCGCCGGGACAGGGAAAACAGATACGCAGTATTTT. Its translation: CATSRSFAGTGKTDTQYF. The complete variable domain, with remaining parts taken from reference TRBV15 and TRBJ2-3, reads DAMVIQNPRYQVTQFGKPVTLSCSQTLNHNVMYWYQQKSSQAPKLLFHYYDKDFNNEADTPDNFQSRRPNTSFCFLDIRSPGLGDTAMYLCATSRSFAGTGKTDTQYFGPGTRLTVL.

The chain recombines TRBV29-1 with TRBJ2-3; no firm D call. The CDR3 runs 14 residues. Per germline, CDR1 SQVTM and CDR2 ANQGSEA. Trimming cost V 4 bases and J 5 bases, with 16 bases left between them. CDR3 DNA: TGCAGCGTTGGGAAGGGAACCGTAGTAGATACGCAGTATTTT. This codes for CSVGKGTVVDTQYF.

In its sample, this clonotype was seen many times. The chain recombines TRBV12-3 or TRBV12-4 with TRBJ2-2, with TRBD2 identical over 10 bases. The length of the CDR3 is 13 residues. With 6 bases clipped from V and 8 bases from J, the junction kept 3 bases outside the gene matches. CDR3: CASRASGRGELFF. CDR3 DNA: TGTGCCAGCAGGGCTAGCGGGAGAGGGGAGCTGTTTTTT.

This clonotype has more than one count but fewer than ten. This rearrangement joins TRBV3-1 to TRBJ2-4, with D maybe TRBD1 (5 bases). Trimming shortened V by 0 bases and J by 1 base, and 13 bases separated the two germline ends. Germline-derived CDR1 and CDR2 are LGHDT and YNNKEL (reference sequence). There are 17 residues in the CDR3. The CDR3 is CASSQDRVEVAKNIQYF. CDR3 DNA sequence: TGTGCCAGCAGCCAAGACAGGGTGGAAGTTGCCAAAAACATTCAGTACTTC.

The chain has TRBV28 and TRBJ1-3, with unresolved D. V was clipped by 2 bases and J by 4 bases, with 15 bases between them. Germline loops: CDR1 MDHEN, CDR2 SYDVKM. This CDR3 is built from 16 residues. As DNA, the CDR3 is TGTGCCAGCAGTTTAAACCAGCCCTCGCGGGGAAACACCATATATTTT. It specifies CASSLNQPSRGNTIYF.

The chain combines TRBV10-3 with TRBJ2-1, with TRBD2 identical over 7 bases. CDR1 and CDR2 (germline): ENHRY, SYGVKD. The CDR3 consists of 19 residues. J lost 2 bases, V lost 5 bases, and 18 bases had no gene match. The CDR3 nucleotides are TGTGCCATCAGTTCTCGAGCGCTCGGGACTGCGGGGGCCTACAATGAGCAGTTCTTC. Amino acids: CAISSRALGTAGAYNEQFF.

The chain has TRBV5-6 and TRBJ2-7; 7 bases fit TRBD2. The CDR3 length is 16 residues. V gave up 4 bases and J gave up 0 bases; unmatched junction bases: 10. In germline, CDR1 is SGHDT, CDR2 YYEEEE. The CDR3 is CASSGIGTKSSYEQYF. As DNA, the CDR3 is TGTGCCAGCAGCGGAATCGGGACTAAGAGCTCCTACGAGCAGTACTTC. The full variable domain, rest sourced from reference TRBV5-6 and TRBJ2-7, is DAGVTQSPTHLIKTRGQQVTLRCSPKSGHDTVSWYQQALGQGPQFIFQYYEEEERQRGNFPDRFSGHQFPNYSSELNVNALLLGDSALYLCASSGIGTKSSYEQYFGPGTRLTVT.

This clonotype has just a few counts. DNA for the CDR3: TGTGCCAGCAGTTTACGACCGGAGTTCGGTGAAGCTTTCTTT. Its translation is CASSLRPEFGEAFF. The chain employs TRBV27 and TRBJ1-1; D gene ambiguous. Germline values: CDR1 MNHEY, CDR2 SMNVEV (reference sequence). The CDR3 has 14 amino acids. V dropped 2 bases and J dropped 7 bases, with 14 bases sitting between them.

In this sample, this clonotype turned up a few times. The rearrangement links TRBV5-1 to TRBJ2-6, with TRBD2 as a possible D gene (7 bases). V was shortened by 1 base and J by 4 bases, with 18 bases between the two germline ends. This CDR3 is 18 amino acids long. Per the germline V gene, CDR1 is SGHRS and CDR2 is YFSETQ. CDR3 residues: CASSLRGAISPGANVLTF. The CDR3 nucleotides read TGCGCCAGCAGCTTGCGGGGGGCAATTTCACCCGGGGCCAACGTCCTGACTTTC.

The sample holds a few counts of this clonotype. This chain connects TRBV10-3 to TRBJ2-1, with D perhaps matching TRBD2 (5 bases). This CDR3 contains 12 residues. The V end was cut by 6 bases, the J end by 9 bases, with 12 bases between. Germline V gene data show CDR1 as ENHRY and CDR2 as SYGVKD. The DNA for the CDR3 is TGTGCCATCAGCAGATTTGAGGGTGAGCAGTTCTTC. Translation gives CAISRFEGEQFF.

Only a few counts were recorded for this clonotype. CDR3 sequence: CASRLGQSGTSGLSYNEQFF. The DNA of the CDR3 is TGCGCCAGCAGGTTAGGGCAGTCGGGGACTAGCGGGCTCTCCTACAATGAGCAGTTCTTC. The chain couples TRBV5-1 to TRBJ2-1, with 12 bases that match TRBD2. CDR3 length equals 20 residues. Germline lookup yields CDR1 SGHRS and CDR2 YFSETQ. Trimming cost V 5 bases and J 0 bases; bases outside gene matches: 15. Together with reference TRBV5-1 and TRBJ2-1, the CDR3 gives the full variable domain: KAGVTQTPRYLIKTRGQQVTLSCSPISGHRSVSWYQQTPGQGLQFLFEYFSETQRNKGNFPGRFSGRQFSNSRSEMNVSTLELGDSALYLCASRLGQSGTSGLSYNEQFFGPGTRLTVL.

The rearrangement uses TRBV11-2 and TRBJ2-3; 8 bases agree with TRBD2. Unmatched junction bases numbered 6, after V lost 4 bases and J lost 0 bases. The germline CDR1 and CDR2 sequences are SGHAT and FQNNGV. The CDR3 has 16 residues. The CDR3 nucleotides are TGTGCCAGCAGCTCCTTAGCGGGACGAAGCACAGATACGCAGTATTTT. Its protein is CASSSLAGRSTDTQYF. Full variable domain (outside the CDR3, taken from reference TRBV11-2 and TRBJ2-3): EAGVAQSPRYKIIEKRQSVAFWCNPISGHATLYWYQQILGQGPKLLIQFQNNGVVDDSQLPKDRFSAERLKGVDSTLKIQPAKLEDSAVYLCASSSLAGRSTDTQYFGPGTRLTVL.

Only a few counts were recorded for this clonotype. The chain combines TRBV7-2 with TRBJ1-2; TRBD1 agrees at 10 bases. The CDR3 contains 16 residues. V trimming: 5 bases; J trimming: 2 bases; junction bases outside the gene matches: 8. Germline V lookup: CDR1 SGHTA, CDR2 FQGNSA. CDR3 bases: TGTGCCAGCAGCCCTCCGGAGGGACAGGGGAACTATGGCTACACCTTC. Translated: CASSPPEGQGNYGYTF.

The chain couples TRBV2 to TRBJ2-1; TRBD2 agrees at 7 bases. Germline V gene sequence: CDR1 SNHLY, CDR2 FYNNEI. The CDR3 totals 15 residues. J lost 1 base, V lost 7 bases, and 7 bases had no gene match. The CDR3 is CASKLEGGSYNEQFF. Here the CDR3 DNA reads TGTGCCAGCAAGCTTGAGGGAGGGTCCTACAATGAGCAGTTCTTC.

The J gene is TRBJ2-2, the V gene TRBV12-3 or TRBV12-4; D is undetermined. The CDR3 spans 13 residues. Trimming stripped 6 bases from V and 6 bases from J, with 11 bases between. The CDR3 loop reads CASRGRLPGELFF. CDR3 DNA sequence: TGTGCCAGCAGGGGTCGTCTCCCCGGGGAGCTGTTTTTT.

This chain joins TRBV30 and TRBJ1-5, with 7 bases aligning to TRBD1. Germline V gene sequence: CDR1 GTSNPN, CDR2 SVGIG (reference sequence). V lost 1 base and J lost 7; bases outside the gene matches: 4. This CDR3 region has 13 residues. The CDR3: CAWSEQGRQPQHF. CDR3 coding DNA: TGTGCCTGGAGTGAACAGGGGCGGCAGCCCCAGCATTTT.

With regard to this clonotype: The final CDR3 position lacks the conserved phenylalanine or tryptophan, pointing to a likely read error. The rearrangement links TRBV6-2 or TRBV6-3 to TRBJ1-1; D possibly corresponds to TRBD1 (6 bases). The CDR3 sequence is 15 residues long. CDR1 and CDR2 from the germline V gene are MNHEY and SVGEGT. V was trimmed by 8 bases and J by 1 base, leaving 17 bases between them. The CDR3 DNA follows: TGTGCCAGCCTCGGACAAGGGGGGTGGAACACTGAAGCTTTCTCT. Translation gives CASLGQGGWNTEAFS.

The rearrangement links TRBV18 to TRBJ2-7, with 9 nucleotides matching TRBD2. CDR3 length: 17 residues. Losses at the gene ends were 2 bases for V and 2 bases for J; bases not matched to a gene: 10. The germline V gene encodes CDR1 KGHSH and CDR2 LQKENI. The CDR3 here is CASSPWSVAGAPYEQYF. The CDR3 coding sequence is TGTGCCAGCTCACCATGGTCGGTAGCGGGGGCCCCCTACGAGCAGTACTTC.

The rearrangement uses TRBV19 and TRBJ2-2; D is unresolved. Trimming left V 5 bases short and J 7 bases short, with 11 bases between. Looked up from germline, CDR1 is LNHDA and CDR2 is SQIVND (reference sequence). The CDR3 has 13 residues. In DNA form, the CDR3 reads TGTGCCAGTAGTTACTCCGTGGACGGGGAGCTGTTTTTT. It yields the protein CASSYSVDGELFF.

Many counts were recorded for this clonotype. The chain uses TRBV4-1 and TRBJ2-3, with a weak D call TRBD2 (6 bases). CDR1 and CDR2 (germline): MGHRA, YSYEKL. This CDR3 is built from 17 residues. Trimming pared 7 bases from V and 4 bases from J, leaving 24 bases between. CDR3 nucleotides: TGCGCCAGCACCACCCTCGGGGGACCCCGGGGATCAGATACGCAGTATTTT. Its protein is CASTTLGGPRGSDTQYF.

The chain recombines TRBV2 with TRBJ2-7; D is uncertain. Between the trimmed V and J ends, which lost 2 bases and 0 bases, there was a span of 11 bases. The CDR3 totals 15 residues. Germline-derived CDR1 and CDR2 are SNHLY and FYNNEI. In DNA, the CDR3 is TGTGCCAGCAGTGAAATAGAGGTGAGCTCCTACGAGCAGTACTTC. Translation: CASSEIEVSSYEQYF.

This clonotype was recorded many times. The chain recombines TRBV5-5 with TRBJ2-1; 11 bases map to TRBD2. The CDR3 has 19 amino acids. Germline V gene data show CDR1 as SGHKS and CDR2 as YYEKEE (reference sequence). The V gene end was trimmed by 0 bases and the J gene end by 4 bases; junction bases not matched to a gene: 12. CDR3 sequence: CASSLALAGGPPGYNEQFF. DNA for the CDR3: TGTGCCAGCAGCTTGGCCTTAGCGGGGGGGCCCCCAGGTTACAATGAGCAGTTCTTC.

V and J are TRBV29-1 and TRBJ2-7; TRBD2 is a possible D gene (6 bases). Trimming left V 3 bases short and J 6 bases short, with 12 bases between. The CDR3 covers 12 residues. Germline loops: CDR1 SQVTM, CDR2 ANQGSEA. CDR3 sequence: CSVDSGESEQYF. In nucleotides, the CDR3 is TGCAGCGTTGATAGCGGAGAAAGCGAGCAGTACTTC.